These 23 T cell receptor beta chains were all obtained from the same sample, sequenced in a study of cytomegalovirus exposure and HLA in healthy donors. This table comes from immunoSEQ multiplex PCR, and its TCRdb copy is limited to in-frame clones, with some not included. The data show about 88,000 clones, approximately 84% seen once. The sequenced material came from PBMCs. These TCRs come from a woman under 30 in good health and CMV-seropositive.

V is TRBV5-5 and J is TRBJ1-1, with 8 nucleotides matching TRBD1. After removal of 1 base from V and 2 bases from J, the junction contained 7 bases not matched to a gene. The germline V gene encodes CDR1 SGHKS and CDR2 YYEKEE (reference sequence). The CDR3 sequence is 16 residues long. The CDR3 region has the DNA TGTGCCAGCAGCTTGTATAGACAGGGGCGAAACACTGAAGCTTTCTTT. Protein product: CASSLYRQGRNTEAFF.

The chain links TRBV5-1 to TRBJ2-7; 8 bases align to TRBD2. V lost 1 base, J lost 2 bases, and 2 bases stayed unmatched. The CDR3 is 14 amino acids. CDR1 SGHRS and CDR2 YFSETQ come from the germline V gene. In DNA, the CDR3 is TGCGCCAGCAGCTTGCGCGGGGGGCCCTACGAGCAGTACTTC. Amino acid sequence: CASSLRGGPYEQYF.

This chain uses TRBV28 with TRBJ2-2, with D unclear. Between the trimmed V and J ends, which lost 11 bases and 1 base, there was a span of 11 bases. The CDR3 sequence is 13 residues long. The germline V gene encodes CDR1 MDHEN and CDR2 SYDVKM. In DNA, the CDR3 is TGTGCCGGTACGGCAGGGAACACCGGGGAGCTGTTTTTT. This codes for CAGTAGNTGELFF.

The chain is built from TRBV18 and TRBJ2-1; D remains unclear. The germline V gene has CDR1 KGHSH and CDR2 LQKENI. Trimming left V 2 bases short and J 8 bases short, with 10 bases between. CDR3 length: 13 residues. CDR3 protein: CASSPAGSDEQFF. The CDR3 nucleotides are TGTGCCAGCTCACCAGCCGGGTCGGATGAGCAGTTCTTC.

The genes are TRBV28 and TRBJ1-1, with unresolved D. CDR3 size: 12 residues. Per germline, CDR1 MDHEN and CDR2 SYDVKM. The V end lost 4 bases, the J end lost 5 bases, and 8 bases lay between the germline ends. The CDR3 is CASSSVSTEAFF. The CDR3 nucleotides read TGTGCCAGCAGTTCGGTTAGTACTGAAGCTTTCTTT.

V gene TRBV11-3 combines with J gene TRBJ1-4; 7 bases match TRBD1. Per the germline V gene, CDR1 is SGHNT and CDR2 is YENEEA. There are 15 residues in the CDR3. Germline trimming cut 5 bases from V and 8 bases from J; bases unmatched to any gene: 11. This chain's CDR3 is CASSPGQVVREKLFF. The CDR3 DNA is TGTGCCAGCAGCCCTGGACAGGTAGTACGGGAAAAACTGTTTTTT.

V gene TRBV4-2 combines with J gene TRBJ2-3; the match to TRBD2 covers 14 bases. CDR3 size: 19 residues. Germline assignment: CDR1 LGHNA and CDR2 YNFKEQ. The V gene end was trimmed by 2 bases and the J gene end by 4 bases; junction bases not matched to a gene: 11. CDR3 protein: CASSQTGTSGSPRADTQYF. The CDR3 region has the DNA TGTGCCAGCAGCCAAACCGGGACTAGCGGGAGTCCTAGGGCAGATACGCAGTATTTT.

This clone was counted a single time. The V gene is TRBV2, the J gene TRBJ2-1; D not certain. Germline V gives CDR1 SNHLY, CDR2 FYNNEI. V lost 4 bases and J lost 4, with 8 bases in between. The CDR3 is 13 residues long. CDR3 in amino acids: CASSGARYNEQFF. In DNA form, the CDR3 reads TGTGCCAGCAGTGGGGCCAGGTACAATGAGCAGTTCTTC.

The V gene is TRBV5-4, the J gene TRBJ2-1, with D tentatively TRBD2 (7 bases). Germline V gene sequence: CDR1 SGHNT, CDR2 YYREEE (reference sequence). The length of the CDR3 is 15 residues. Trimming shortened V by 1 base and J by 7 bases, and 15 bases separated the two germline ends. The CDR3 region is CASSLPGGLGNEQFF. DNA of the CDR3: TGTGCCAGCAGCTTGCCGGGGGGCTTAGGGAATGAGCAGTTCTTC.

The V call is TRBV11-2, the J call TRBJ1-1; no firm D call. The V gene's germline CDR1 is SGHAT and CDR2 FQNNGV. The CDR3 length is 14 residues. With 1 base removed from V and 3 bases from J, the gap between germline ends came to 9 bases. The CDR3 reads CASSLVGRYTEAFF. As DNA, the CDR3 is TGTGCCAGCAGCTTAGTTGGGCGATACACTGAAGCTTTCTTT. The variable domain in full, completed from reference TRBV11-2 and TRBJ1-1, reads EAGVAQSPRYKIIEKRQSVAFWCNPISGHATLYWYQQILGQGPKLLIQFQNNGVVDDSQLPKDRFSAERLKGVDSTLKIQPAKLEDSAVYLCASSLVGRYTEAFFGQGTRLTVV.

The chain links TRBV28 to TRBJ1-5; no reliable D call. CDR1 and CDR2 from the germline V gene are MDHEN and SYDVKM. Trimming shortened V by 6 bases and J by 0 bases, and 9 bases separated the two germline ends. The length of the CDR3 is 14 residues. The CDR3 reads CASRATDSNQPQHF. The DNA for the CDR3 is TGTGCCAGCAGAGCGACGGATAGCAATCAGCCCCAGCATTTT.

This clone was detected a few times. The chain carries TRBV11-2 and TRBJ2-7; unclear D gene. Trimming took off 6 bases at V and 1 base at J, with 10 bases between the two ends. This CDR3 comprises 13 residues. Germline loops: CDR1 SGHAT, CDR2 FQNNGV. The CDR3 loop is CASRAGSSYEQYF. The CDR3 DNA is TGTGCCAGCAGAGCCGGGTCTTCCTACGAGCAGTACTTC.

This clone occurred once. The rearrangement uses TRBV19 and TRBJ1-5; 8 nucleotides align to TRBD1. The trim removed 1 base at V and 10 bases at J, leaving 9 bases unmatched. This CDR3 has 15 residues. The V gene's germline CDR1 is LNHDA and CDR2 SQIVND (reference sequence). CDR3 amino acids: CASSIGGQGVKPQHF. The DNA for the CDR3 is TGTGCCAGTAGTATAGGTGGACAGGGTGTTAAACCCCAGCATTTT.

The V and J genes are TRBV4-3 and TRBJ1-2; TRBD1 agrees at 12 bases. Germline assignment: CDR1 LGHNA and CDR2 YSLEER. Trimming at V came to 3 bases and at J to 2 bases, leaving 7 bases not matched to a gene. The CDR3 is 17 residues long. As DNA, the CDR3 is TGCGCCAGCAGCCAGGGACAGGGGGCGGATTCCAACTATGGCTACACCTTC. It is translated as CASSQGQGADSNYGYTF.

The rearrangement joins TRBV30 to TRBJ1-5; 8 bases match TRBD1. In germline, CDR1 is GTSNPN, CDR2 SVGIG (reference sequence). The ends lost 4 bases at V and 7 bases at J; junction bases unmatched: 6. The CDR3 sequence is 13 residues long. DNA of the CDR3: TGTGCCTGGACCCACAGGGGGGGACAGCCCCAGCATTTT. It encodes CAWTHRGGQPQHF.

The genes are TRBV13 and TRBJ1-2, with a weak D call TRBD1 (6 bases). Germline V gives CDR1 PRHDT, CDR2 FYEKMQ (reference sequence). Trimming shortened V by 7 bases and J by 0 bases, and 18 bases separated the two germline ends. The CDR3 runs to 16 residues. The DNA of the CDR3 is TGTGCCAGCAACCTCCTCACGGGGGGCACTAACTATGGCTACACCTTC. It specifies CASNLLTGGTNYGYTF.

The J gene is TRBJ2-1, the V gene TRBV4-1; 7 bases fit TRBD1. V trimming: 1 base; J trimming: 2 bases; junction bases outside the gene matches: 5. The germline CDR1 and CDR2 sequences are MGHRA and YSYEKL. The CDR3 covers 16 residues. CDR3 sequence reads: CASSQAYRGTYNEQFF. CDR3 DNA: TGCGCCAGCAGCCAAGCCTACAGGGGAACCTACAATGAGCAGTTCTTC.

The V and J genes are TRBV2 and TRBJ2-2; TRBD1 might be the D (6 bases). V lost 6 bases to trimming and J lost 6 bases, with 11 bases between them. The CDR3 runs to 13 residues. CDR1 is SNHLY, CDR2 FYNNEI, per germline. CDR3 residues: CASRPWTAGELFF. DNA of the CDR3: TGTGCCAGCAGGCCCTGGACAGCCGGGGAGCTGTTTTTT.

This chain connects TRBV10-3 to TRBJ2-7; D may be TRBD2 (5 bases). This CDR3 contains 14 residues. CDR1 is ENHRY and CDR2 is SYGVKD in the germline V gene. V was cut by 5 bases and J by 6 bases, with 17 bases left in between. The CDR3 loop reads CAISLNREQGEQYF. CDR3 bases: TGTGCCATCAGTTTAAACCGGGAACAAGGCGAGCAGTACTTC.

The rearrangement uses TRBV9 and TRBJ2-7, with a possible D match to TRBD1 (5 bases). V was trimmed by 0 bases and J by 0 bases, leaving 10 bases between them. CDR3 length: 15 residues. Germline CDR1 SGDLS, CDR2 YYNGEE. CDR3 in DNA: TGTGCCAGCAGCGTAGCTGACGACAGCTCCTACGAGCAGTACTTC. As protein: CASSVADDSSYEQYF.

The genes are TRBV4-1 and TRBJ1-5, with D perhaps TRBD1 (6 bases). CDR3 length equals 17 residues. The ends were cut back, 4 bases at V and 4 bases at J, with 20 bases in the middle. Germline values: CDR1 MGHRA, CDR2 YSYEKL. CDR3 coding DNA: TGCGCCAGCAGCCCGCCCCCGGGACAAGTGGTAAATCAGCCCCAGCATTTT. Its translation is CASSPPPGQVVNQPQHF.

This clone was seen a single time. The gene calls are TRBV6-5 and TRBJ2-7, with TRBD1 matching over 9 bases. Trimming at V came to 0 bases and at J to 2 bases, leaving 2 bases not matched to a gene. Germline V CDR1 and CDR2: MNHEY, SVGAGI. This CDR3 region has 15 residues. The CDR3 DNA sequence: TGTGCCAGCAGTTACTCTGACAGGGGGGCCTACGAGCAGTACTTC. As protein: CASSYSDRGAYEQYF.

The rearrangement links TRBV19 to TRBJ2-1; D not resolved. V was shortened by 5 bases and J by 7 bases, with 15 bases between the two germline ends. The CDR3 has 14 residues. Germline V gives CDR1 LNHDA, CDR2 SQIVND (reference sequence). The CDR3, as DNA: TGTGCCAGTAGTGCACTCCGGTATTTGAATGAGCAGTTCTTC. It encodes CASSALRYLNEQFF. Filled out from reference TRBV19 and TRBJ2-1, the complete variable domain reads DGGITQSPKYLFRKEGQNVTLSCEQNLNHDAMYWYRQDPGQGLRLIYYSQIVNDFQKGDIAEGYSVSREKKESFPLTVTSAQKNPTAFYLCASSALRYLNEQFFGPGTRLTVL.